Below are 8 T cell receptor beta chains sequenced from a single sample in a study of synovial regulatory T cells in juvenile arthritis. TCRdb keeps only in-frame clones here, not all; method: immunoSEQ multiplex PCR. The sample data list some 6,000 clones. The sample comprised Treg cells from blood. Sample subset: remaining (HLA-DR-negative) circulating blood Treg cells. The receptors were sampled from a donor under 30 with juvenile idiopathic arthritis.

The V gene is TRBV15, the J gene TRBJ2-1; TCRdb's D gene call, TRBD2, goes unchecked for lack of DNA. Germline CDR1 LNHNV, CDR2 YYDKDF (reference sequence). This CDR3 has 14 amino acids. There is no recorded DNA. CDR3 amino acids: CATSRAVAGVEQFF.

This chain uses TRBV9 with TRBJ1-4. CDR1 and CDR2 from the germline V gene are SGDLS and YYNGEE. CDR3 length: 13 amino acids. No coding sequence is recorded. The CDR3 is CASARGFNEKLFF.

This clone is identified as medium-sized from frequency. The chain combines TRBV7-6 with TRBJ1-2; TCRdb's assignment of TRBD1 cannot be checked, as there is no DNA. Germline CDR1 reads SGHVS; CDR2 reads FNYEAQ. The CDR3 totals 15 residues. The coding DNA is unavailable. This CDR3 is CASSPGQGINYGYTF.

The rearrangement links TRBV10-2 to TRBJ2-1; without DNA, the TCRdb call of TRBD2 cannot be checked. The germline CDR1 and CDR2 sequences are WSHSY and SAAADI. CDR3 length: 14 amino acids. The coding DNA is unavailable. The CDR3 protein is CASTPSGRLNEQFF.

This chain's CDR3 is CASSPTRVTPEAFF. The J gene is TRBJ1-1, the V gene TRBV11-2. From germline, CDR1 is SGHAT and CDR2 FQNNGV. CDR3 length: 14 amino acids. No coding sequence is recorded.

The rearrangement uses TRBV2 and TRBJ2-3; without DNA, the TCRdb call of TRBD2 cannot be checked. The CDR3 extends over 11 amino acids. No DNA has been recorded. Germline V gene data show CDR1 as SNHLY and CDR2 as FYNNEI. CDR3 loop: CASSAGDTQYF. Full variable domain (remainder filled in from reference TRBV2 and TRBJ2-3): EPEVTQTPSHQVTQMGQEVILRCVPISNHLYFYWYRQILGQKVEFLVSFYNNEISEKSEIFDDQFSVERPDGSNFTLKIRSTKLEDSAMYFCASSAGDTQYFGPGTRLTVL.

This rearrangement joins TRBV5-1 to TRBJ1-2; without DNA, the TCRdb call of TRBD1 cannot be checked. This CDR3 has 14 residues. No DNA is listed. Germline CDR1 and CDR2: SGHRS and YFSETQ. This CDR3 reads CASSFDRGVYGYTF.

The gene calls are TRBV9 and TRBJ2-6; there is no DNA to check the TCRdb D call of TRBD2. Germline V lookup: CDR1 SGDLS, CDR2 YYNGEE. There are 15 residues in the CDR3. DNA is not on record. The CDR3 loop is CASSGPRSGANVLTF. Using reference TRBV9 and TRBJ2-6 for the parts outside the CDR3, the full variable domain is DSGVTQTPKHLITATGQRVTLRCSPRSGDLSVYWYQQSLDQGLQFLIQYYNGEERAKGNILERFSAQQFPDLHSELNLSSLELGDSALYFCASSGPRSGANVLTFGAGSRLTVL.